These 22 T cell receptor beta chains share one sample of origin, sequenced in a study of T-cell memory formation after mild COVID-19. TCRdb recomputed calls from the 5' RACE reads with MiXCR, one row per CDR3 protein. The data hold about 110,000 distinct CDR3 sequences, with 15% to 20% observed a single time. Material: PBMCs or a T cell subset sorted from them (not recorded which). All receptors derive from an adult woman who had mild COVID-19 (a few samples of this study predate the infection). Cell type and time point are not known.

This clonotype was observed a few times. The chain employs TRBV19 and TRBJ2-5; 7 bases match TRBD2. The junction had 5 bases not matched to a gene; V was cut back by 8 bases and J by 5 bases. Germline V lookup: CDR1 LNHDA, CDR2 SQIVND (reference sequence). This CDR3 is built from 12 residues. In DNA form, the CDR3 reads TGTGCCAGTCGGGGGGTCCCTGAGACCCAGTACTTC. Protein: CASRGVPETQYF.

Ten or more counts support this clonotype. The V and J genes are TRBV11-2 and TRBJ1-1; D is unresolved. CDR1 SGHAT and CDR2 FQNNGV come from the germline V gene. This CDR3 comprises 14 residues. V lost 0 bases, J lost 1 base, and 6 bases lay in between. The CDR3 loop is CASSLDPGNTEAFF. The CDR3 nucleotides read TGTGCCAGCAGCTTAGACCCAGGGAACACTGAAGCTTTCTTT. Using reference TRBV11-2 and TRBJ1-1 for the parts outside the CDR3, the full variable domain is EAGVAQSPRYKIIEKRQSVAFWCNPISGHATLYWYQQILGQGPKLLIQFQNNGVVDDSQLPKDRFSAERLKGVDSTLKIQPAKLEDSAVYLCASSLDPGNTEAFFGQGTRLTVV.

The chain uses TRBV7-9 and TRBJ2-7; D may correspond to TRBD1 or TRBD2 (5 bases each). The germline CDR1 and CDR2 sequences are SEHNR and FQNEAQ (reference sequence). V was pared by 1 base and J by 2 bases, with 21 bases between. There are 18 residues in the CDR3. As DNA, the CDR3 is TGTGCCAGCAGCTTAGAACACCTCGGGACGCCGAACCCCTACGAGCAGTACTTC. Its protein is CASSLEHLGTPNPYEQYF.

CDR3 bases: TGTGCCAGCAGCCATCGTTCCGGATGGGAGGCGGAGACCCAGTACTTC. Residues: CASSHRSGWEAETQYF. The V gene is TRBV14, the J gene TRBJ2-5; tentatively, D is TRBD2 (6 bases). Germline V CDR1 and CDR2: SGHDN, FVKESK. CDR3 size: 16 residues. The V and J ends lost 3 bases and 5 bases respectively, with 19 bases between them.

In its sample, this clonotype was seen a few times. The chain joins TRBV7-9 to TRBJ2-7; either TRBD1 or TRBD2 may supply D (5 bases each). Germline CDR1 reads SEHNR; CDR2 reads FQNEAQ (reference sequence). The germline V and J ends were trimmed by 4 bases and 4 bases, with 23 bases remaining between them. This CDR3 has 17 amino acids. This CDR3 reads CASSSHRGNPRGYEQYF. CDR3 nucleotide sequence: TGTGCCAGCAGCTCCCACCGGGGCAACCCAAGAGGTTACGAGCAGTACTTC.

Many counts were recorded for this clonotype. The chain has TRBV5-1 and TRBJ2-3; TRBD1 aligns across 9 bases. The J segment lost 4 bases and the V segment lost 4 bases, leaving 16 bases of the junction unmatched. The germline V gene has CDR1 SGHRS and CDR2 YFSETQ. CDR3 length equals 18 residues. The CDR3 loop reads CASSAGQGSFGGPDTQYF. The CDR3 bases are TGCGCCAGCAGCGCGGGACAGGGTTCTTTTGGTGGCCCAGATACGCAGTATTTT.

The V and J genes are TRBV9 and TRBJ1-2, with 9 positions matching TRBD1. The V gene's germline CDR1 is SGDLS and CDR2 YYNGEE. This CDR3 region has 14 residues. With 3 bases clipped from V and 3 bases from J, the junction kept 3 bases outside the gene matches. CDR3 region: CASSEDRGYYGYTF. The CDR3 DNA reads TGTGCCAGCAGCGAGGACAGGGGATACTATGGCTACACCTTC.

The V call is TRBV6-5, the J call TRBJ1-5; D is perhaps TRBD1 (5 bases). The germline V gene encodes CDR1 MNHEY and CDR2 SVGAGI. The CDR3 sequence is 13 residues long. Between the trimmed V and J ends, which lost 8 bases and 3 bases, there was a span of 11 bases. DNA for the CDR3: TGTGCCAGCGGAGACAGTAACAATCAGCCCCAGCATTTT. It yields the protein CASGDSNNQPQHF.

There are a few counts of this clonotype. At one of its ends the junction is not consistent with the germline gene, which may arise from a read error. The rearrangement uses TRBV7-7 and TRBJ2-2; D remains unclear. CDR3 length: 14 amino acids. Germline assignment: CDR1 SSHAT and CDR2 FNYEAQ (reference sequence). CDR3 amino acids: CASSDQGGTGELFF. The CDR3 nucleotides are TGTGCTAGCAGCGACCAAGGTGGCACCGGGGAGCTGTTTTTT.

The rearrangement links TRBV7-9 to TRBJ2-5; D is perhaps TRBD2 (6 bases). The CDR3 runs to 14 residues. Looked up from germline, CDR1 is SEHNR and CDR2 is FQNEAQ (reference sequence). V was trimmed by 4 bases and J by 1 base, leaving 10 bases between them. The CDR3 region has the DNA TGTGCCAGCAGCTCACGGGACTCCCAAGAGACCCAGTACTTC. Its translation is CASSSRDSQETQYF.

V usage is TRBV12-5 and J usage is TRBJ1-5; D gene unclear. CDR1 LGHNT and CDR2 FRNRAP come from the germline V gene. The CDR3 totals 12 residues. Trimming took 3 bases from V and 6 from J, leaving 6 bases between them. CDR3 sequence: CASGFLSQPQHF. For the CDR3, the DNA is TGTGCTAGTGGTTTCCTAAGTCAGCCCCAGCATTTT.

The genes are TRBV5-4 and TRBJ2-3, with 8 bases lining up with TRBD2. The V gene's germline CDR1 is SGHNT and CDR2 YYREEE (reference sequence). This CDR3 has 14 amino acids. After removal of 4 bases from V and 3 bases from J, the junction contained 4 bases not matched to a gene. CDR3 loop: CASSPRGGTDTQYF. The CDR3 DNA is TGTGCCAGCAGCCCCCGGGGGGGGACAGATACGCAGTATTTT.

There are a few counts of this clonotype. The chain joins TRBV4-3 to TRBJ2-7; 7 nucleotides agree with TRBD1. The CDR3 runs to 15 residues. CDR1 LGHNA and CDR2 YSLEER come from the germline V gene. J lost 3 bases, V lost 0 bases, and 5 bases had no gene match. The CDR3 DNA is TGCGCCAGCAGCCAAGATGAGGGACAGCTCTACGAGCAGTACTTC. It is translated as CASSQDEGQLYEQYF.

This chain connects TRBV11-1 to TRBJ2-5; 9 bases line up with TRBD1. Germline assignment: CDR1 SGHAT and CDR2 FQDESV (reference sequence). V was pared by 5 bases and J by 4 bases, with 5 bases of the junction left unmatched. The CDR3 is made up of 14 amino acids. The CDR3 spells CASSPDRGGETQYF. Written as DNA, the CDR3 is TGTGCCAGCAGCCCGGACAGGGGTGGAGAGACCCAGTACTTC.

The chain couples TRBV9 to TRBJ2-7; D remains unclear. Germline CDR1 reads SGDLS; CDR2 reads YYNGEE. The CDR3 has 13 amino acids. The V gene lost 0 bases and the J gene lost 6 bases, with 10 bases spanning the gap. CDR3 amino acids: CASSVDPPAEQYF. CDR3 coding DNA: TGTGCCAGCAGCGTAGACCCCCCGGCCGAGCAGTACTTC.

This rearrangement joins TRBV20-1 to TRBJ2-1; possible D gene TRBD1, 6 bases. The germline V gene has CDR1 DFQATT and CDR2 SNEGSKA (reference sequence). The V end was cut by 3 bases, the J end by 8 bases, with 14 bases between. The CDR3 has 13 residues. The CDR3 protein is CSASGQWVDEQFF. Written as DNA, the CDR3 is TGCAGTGCTAGTGGACAGTGGGTCGATGAGCAGTTCTTC.

DNA for the CDR3: TGCAGTGCTAGGGAGACGACAGGGGTAGGCACTGAAGCTTTCTTT. Protein: CSARETTGVGTEAFF. This chain links TRBV20-1 with TRBJ1-1, with 8 bases lining up with TRBD1. The length of the CDR3 is 15 residues. CDR1 and CDR2 from the germline V gene are DFQATT and SNEGSKA (reference sequence). With V trimmed by 3 bases and J by 4 bases, 10 bases remained unmatched.

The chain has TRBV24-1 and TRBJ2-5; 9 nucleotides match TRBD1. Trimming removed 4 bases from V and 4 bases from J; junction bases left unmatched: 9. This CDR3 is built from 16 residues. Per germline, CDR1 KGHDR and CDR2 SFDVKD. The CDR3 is CATSDSGTGYGETQYF. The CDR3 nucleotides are TGTGCCACCAGTGACTCCGGGACAGGGTACGGAGAGACCCAGTACTTC.

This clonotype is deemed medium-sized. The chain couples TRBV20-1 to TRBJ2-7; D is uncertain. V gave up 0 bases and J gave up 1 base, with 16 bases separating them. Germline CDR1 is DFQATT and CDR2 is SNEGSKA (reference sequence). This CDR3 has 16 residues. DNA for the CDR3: TGCAGTGCTAGAGACCCGGCCGGTGGCGGTTCCTACGAGCAGTACTTC. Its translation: CSARDPAGGGSYEQYF.

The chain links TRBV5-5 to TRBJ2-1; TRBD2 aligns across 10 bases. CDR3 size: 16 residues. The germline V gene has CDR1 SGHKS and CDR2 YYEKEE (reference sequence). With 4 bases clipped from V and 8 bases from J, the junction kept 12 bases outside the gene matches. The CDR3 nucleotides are TGTGCCAGCAGCCTCGGACTAGCGGCCCTTCGGGATGAGCAGTTCTTC. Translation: CASSLGLAALRDEQFF.

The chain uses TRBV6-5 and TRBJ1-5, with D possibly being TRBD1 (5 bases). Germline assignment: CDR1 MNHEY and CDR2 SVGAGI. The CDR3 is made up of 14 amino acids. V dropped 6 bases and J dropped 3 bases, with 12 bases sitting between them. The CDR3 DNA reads TGTGCCAGCAGCCCTCAGGGATTCAATCAGCCCCAGCATTTT. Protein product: CASSPQGFNQPQHF.

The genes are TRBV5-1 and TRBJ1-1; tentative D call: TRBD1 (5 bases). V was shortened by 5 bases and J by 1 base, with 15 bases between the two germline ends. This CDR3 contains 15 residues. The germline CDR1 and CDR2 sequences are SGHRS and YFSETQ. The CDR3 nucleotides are TGCGCCAGCAGGCCCGCCGGGGGGGGGAACACTGAAGCTTTCTTT. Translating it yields CASRPAGGGNTEAFF.